This T cell receptor (beta chain) was recorded in a study of blood T cell repertoires in COVID-19. Study background: Donors in the United States, Italy and Spain gave samples during acute or convalescent COVID-19. Sample material is recorded as cDNA or gDNA derived from T cells, B-cell-depleted T cells, or PBMCs.

Participant ages covered roughly 18 to 89 years across 24 US areas. Assignment of participants to cohorts was predicated upon participant-reported clinical history. Looked up from germline, CDR1 is SGHRS and CDR2 is YFSETQ. The CDR3 is made up of 14 amino acids. J gave up 15 bases and V 0 bases, and 6 bases lay outside the gene matches. Sequenced by immunoSEQ multiplex PCR; TCRdb stores in-frame clones only, minus some. The table has about 250,000 clones, around 83% seen once. V usage is TRBV5-1 and J usage is TRBJ2-4; the match to TRBD2 covers 13 bases. Sequenced material: PBMCs or T cells enriched from blood (not recorded which). This TCR derives from a man aged 35-49 years who had been exposed to COVID-19. The CDR3 loop is CASSLARTSGRVYF. CDR3 DNA: TGCGCCAGCAGCTTGGCACGGACTAGCGGGAGAGTGTACTTC.